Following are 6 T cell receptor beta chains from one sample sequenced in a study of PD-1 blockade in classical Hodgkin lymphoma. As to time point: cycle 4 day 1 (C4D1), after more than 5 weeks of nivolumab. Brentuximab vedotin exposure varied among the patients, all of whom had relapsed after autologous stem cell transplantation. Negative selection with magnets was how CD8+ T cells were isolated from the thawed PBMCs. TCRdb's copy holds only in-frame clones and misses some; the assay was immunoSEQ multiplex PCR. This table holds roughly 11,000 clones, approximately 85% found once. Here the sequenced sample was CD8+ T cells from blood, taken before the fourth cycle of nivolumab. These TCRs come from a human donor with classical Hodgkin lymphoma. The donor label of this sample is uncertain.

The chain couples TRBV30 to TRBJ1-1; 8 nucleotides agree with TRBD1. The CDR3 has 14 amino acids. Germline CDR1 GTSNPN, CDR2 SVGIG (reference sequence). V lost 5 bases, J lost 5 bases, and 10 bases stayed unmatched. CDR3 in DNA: TGTGCCTGGGGAAACGGACAGGGCGGGACTGAAGCTTTCTTT. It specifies CAWGNGQGGTEAFF.

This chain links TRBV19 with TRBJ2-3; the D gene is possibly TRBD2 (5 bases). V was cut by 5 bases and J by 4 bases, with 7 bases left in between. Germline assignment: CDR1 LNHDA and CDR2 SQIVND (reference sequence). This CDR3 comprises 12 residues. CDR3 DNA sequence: TGTGCCAGTAGTGGGGAGTCAGATACGCAGTATTTT. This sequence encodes CASSGESDTQYF.

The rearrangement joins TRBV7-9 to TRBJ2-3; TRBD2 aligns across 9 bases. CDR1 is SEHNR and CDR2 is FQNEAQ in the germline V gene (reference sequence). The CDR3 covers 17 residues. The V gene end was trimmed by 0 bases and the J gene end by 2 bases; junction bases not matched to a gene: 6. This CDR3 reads CASSLATSGSYTDTQYF. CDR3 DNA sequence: TGTGCCAGCAGCTTAGCCACTAGCGGGTCCTACACAGATACGCAGTATTTT.

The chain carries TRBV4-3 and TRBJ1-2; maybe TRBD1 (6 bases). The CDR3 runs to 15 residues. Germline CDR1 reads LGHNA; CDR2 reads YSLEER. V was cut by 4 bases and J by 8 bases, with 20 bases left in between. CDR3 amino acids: CASSPGTPTLRGYTF. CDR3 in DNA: TGCGCCAGCAGCCCCGGGACACCGACTCTGCGGGGCTACACCTTC.

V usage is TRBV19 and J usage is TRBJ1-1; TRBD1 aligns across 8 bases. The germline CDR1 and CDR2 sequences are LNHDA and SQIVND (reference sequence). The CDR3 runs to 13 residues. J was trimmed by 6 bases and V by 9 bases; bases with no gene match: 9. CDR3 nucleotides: TGTGCCAGCCCCCTAGCAGGGGGCGCTGAAGCTTTCTTT. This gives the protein CASPLAGGAEAFF.

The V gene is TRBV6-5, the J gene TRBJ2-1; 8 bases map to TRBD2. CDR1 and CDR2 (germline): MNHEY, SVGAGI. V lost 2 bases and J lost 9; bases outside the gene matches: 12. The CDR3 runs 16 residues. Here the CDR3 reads CASSYKAGVAPGEQFF. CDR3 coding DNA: TGTGCCAGCAGTTACAAAGCGGGGGTTGCTCCTGGTGAGCAGTTCTTC.